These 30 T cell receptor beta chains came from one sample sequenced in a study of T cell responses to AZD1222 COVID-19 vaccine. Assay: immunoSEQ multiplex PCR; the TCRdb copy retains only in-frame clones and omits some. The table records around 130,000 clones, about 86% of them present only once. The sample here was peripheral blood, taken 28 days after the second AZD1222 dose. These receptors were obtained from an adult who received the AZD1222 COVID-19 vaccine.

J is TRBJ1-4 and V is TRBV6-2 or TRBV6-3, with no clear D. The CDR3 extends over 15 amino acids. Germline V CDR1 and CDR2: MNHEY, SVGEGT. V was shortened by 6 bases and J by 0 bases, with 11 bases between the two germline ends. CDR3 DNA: TGTGCCAGCAGCCAAGGACGGACAACTAATGAAAAACTGTTTTTT. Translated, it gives CASSQGRTTNEKLFF.

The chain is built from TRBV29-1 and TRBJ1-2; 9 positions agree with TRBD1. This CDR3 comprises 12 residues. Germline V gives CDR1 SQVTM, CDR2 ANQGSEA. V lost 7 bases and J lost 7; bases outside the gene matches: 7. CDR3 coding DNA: TGCAGCGCGAGGACAGGGGAGAGTGGCTACACCTTC. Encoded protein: CSARTGESGYTF.

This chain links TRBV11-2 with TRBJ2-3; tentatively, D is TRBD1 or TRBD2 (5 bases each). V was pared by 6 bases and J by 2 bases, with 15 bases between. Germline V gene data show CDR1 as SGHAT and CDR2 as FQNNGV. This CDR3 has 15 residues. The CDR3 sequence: CASRPALGTTDTQYF. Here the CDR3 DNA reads TGTGCCAGCAGACCCGCCTTAGGGACCACAGATACGCAGTATTTT.

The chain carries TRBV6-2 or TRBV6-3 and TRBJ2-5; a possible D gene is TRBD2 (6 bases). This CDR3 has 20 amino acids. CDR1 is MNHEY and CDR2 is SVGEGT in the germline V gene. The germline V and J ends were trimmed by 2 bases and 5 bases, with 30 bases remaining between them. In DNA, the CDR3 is TGTGCCAGCAGTTACAGGTCATCGGTGGTAGCGGCTCTTAAGGGGGAGACCCAGTACTTC. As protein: CASSYRSSVVAALKGETQYF.

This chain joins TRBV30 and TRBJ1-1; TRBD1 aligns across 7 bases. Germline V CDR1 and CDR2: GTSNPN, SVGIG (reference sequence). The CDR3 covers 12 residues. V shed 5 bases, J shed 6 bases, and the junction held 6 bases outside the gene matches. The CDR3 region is CAWARQGPEAFF. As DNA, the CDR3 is TGTGCCTGGGCGCGACAGGGCCCTGAAGCTTTCTTT.

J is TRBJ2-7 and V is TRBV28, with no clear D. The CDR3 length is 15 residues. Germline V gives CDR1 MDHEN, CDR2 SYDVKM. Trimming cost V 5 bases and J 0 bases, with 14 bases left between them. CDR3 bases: TGTGCCAGCAGTCCACCCCGCAGGAGCTCCTACGAGCAGTACTTC. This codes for CASSPPRRSSYEQYF.

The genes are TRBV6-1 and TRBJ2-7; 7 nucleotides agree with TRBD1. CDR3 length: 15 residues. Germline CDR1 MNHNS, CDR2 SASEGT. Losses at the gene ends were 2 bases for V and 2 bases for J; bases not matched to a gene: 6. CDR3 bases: TGTGCCAGCAGTGAAACGGCAGGGACAGCCTACGAGCAGTACTTC. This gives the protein CASSETAGTAYEQYF.

This CDR3 reads CASRRDREVTEAFF. CDR3 DNA sequence: TGTGCCAGCAGACGGGACAGGGAGGTCACTGAAGCTTTCTTT. The chain links TRBV6-5 to TRBJ1-1; TRBD1 matches 9 bases. This CDR3 region has 14 residues. The germline gives CDR1 MNHEY, CDR2 SVGAGI. V shed 6 bases, J shed 4 bases, and the junction held 6 bases outside the gene matches.

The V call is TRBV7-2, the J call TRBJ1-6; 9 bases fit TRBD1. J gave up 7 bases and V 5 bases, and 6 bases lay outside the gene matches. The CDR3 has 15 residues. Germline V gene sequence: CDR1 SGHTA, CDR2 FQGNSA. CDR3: CASSKDGTGNSPLHF. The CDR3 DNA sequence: TGTGCCAGCAGCAAAGATGGGACAGGGAATTCACCCCTCCACTTT.

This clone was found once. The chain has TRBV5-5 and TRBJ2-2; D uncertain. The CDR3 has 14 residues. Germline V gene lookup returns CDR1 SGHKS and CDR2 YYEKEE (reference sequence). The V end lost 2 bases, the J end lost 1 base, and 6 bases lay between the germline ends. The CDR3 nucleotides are TGTGCCAGCAGCTTACAGCAGAACACCGGGGAGCTGTTTTTT. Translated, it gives CASSLQQNTGELFF.

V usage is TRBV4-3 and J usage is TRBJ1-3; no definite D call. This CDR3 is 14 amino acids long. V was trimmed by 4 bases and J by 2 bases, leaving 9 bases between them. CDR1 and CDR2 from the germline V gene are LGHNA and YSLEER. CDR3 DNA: TGCGCCAGCAGCCTCACTGGGACTGGAAACACCATATATTTT. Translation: CASSLTGTGNTIYF.

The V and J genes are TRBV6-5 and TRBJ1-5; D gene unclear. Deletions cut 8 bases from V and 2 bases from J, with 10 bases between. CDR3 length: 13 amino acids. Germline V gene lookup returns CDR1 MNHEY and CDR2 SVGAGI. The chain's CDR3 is CASQPSGNQPQHF. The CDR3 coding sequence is TGTGCCAGCCAACCGTCAGGCAATCAGCCCCAGCATTTT.

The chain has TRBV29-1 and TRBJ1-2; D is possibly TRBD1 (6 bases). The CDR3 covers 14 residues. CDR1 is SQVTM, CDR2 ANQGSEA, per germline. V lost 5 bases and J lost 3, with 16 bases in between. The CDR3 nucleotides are TGCAGCGTTAAGAGGGGGGACACTGACTATGGCTACACCTTC. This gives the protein CSVKRGDTDYGYTF.

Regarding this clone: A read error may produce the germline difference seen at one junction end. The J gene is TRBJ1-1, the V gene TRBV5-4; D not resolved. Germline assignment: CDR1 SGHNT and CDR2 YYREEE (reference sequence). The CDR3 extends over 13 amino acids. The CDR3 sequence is CAGSSDPHTEAFF. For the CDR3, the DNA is TGTGCCGGCAGCTCCGACCCACACACTGAAGCTTTCTTT. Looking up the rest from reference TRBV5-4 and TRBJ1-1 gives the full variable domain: ETGVTQSPTHLIKTRGQQVTLRCSSQSGHNTVSWYQQALGQGPQFIFQYYREEENGRGNFPPRFSGLQFPNYSSELNVNALELDDSALYLCAGSSDPHTEAFFGQGTRLTVV.

This chain's CDR3 is CASSQEGGSMNTEAFF. For the CDR3, the DNA is TGCGCCAGCAGCCAAGAGGGGGGCTCGATGAACACTGAAGCTTTCTTT. The rearrangement joins TRBV4-1 to TRBJ1-1; tentative D call: TRBD1 (6 bases). With 0 bases removed from V and 0 bases from J, the gap between germline ends came to 11 bases. Germline V lookup: CDR1 MGHRA, CDR2 YSYEKL. This CDR3 contains 16 residues.

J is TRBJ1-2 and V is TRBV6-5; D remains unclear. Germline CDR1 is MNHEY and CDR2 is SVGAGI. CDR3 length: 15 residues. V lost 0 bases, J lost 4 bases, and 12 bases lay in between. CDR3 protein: CASSYSPGSPYGYTF. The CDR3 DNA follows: TGTGCCAGCAGTTACTCGCCAGGCAGTCCCTATGGCTACACCTTC.

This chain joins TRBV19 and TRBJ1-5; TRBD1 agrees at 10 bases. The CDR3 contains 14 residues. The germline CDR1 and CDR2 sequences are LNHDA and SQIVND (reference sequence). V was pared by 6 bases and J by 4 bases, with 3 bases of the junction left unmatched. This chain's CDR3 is CASRWTGGNQPQHF. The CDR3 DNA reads TGTGCCAGTAGATGGACAGGGGGGAATCAGCCCCAGCATTTT.

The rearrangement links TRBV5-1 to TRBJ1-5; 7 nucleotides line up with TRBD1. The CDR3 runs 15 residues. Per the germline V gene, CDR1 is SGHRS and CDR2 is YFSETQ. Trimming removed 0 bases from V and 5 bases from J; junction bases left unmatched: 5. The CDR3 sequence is CASSLDGTEDQPQHF. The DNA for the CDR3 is TGCGCCAGCAGCTTGGATGGGACAGAAGATCAGCCCCAGCATTTT.

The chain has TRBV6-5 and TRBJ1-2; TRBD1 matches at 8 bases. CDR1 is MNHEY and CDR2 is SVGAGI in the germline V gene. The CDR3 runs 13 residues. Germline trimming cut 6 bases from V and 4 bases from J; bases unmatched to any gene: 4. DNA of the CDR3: TGTGCCAGCAGGCTTACAGGGGGCTATGGCTACACCTTC. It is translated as CASRLTGGYGYTF.

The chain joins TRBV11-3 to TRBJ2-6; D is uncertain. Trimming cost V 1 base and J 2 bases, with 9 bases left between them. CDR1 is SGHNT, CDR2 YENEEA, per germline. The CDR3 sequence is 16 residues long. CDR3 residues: CASSLVPLTGANVLTF. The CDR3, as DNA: TGTGCCAGCAGCTTAGTGCCATTAACTGGGGCCAACGTCCTGACTTTC.

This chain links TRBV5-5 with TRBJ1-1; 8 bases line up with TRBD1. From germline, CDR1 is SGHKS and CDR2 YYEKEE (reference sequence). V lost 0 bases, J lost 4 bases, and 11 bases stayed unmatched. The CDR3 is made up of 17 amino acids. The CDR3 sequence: CASSLVLGTGRVTEAFF. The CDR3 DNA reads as TGTGCCAGCAGCTTGGTCTTGGGGACAGGCCGTGTCACTGAAGCTTTCTTT.

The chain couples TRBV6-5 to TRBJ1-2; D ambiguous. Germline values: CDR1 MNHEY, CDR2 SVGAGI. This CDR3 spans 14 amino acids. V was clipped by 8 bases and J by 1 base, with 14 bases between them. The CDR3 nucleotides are TGTGCCAGCCTACTCAATTGGGTTAACTATGGCTACACCTTC. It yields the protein CASLLNWVNYGYTF.

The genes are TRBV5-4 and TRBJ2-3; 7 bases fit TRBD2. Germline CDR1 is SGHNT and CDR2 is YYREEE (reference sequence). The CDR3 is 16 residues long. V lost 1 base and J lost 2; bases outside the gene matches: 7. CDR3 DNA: TGTGCCAGCAGCTTGTTTAACGGGGGGAACACAGATACGCAGTATTTT. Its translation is CASSLFNGGNTDTQYF.

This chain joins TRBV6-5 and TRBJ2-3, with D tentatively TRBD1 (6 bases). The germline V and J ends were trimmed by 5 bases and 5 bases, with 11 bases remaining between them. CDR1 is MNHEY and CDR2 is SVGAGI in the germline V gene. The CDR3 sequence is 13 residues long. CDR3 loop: CASSQGRRDTQYF. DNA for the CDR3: TGTGCCAGCAGTCAGGGGCGCCGAGATACGCAGTATTTT.

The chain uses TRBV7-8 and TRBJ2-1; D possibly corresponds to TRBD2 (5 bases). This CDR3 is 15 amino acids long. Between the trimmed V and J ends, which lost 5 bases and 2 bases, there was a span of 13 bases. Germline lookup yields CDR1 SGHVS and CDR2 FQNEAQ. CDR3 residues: CASSVFGDAYNEQFF. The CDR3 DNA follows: TGTGCCAGCAGCGTCTTCGGGGATGCCTACAATGAGCAGTTCTTC.

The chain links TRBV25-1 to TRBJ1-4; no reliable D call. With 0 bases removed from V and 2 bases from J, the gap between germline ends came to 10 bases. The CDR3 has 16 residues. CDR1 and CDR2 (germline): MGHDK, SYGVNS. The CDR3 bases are TGTGCCAGCAGTGAATACTTCAGTCCGACTAATGAAAAACTGTTTTTT. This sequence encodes CASSEYFSPTNEKLFF.

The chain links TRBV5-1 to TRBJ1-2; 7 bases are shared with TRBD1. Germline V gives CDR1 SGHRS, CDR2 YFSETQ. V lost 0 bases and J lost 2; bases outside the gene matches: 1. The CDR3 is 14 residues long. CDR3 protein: CASSLGGQNYGYTF. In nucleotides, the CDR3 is TGCGCCAGCAGCTTGGGGGGACAGAACTATGGCTACACCTTC.

The DNA of the CDR3 is TGTGCCAGCAGCTCCGGGACAGCTAATAATTCACCCCTCCACTTT. Its protein product is CASSSGTANNSPLHF. This chain uses TRBV13 with TRBJ1-6, with 7 bases lining up with TRBD1. Germline assignment: CDR1 PRHDT and CDR2 FYEKMQ (reference sequence). Trimming removed 4 bases from V and 5 bases from J; junction bases left unmatched: 5. The CDR3 spans 15 residues.

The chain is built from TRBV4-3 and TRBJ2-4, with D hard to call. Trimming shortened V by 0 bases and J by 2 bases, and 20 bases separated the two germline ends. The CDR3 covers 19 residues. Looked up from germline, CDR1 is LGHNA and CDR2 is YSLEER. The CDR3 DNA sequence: TGCGCCAGCAGCCAAGAAAGTCGGACGGGTGGATCAACCAAAAACATTCAGTACTTC. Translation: CASSQESRTGGSTKNIQYF.

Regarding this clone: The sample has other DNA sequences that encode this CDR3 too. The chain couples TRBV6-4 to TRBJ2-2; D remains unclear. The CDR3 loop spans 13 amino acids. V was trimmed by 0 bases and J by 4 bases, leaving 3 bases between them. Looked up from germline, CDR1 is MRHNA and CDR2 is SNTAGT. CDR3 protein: CASSDSSTGELFF. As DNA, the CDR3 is TGTGCCAGCAGTGACTCAAGCACCGGGGAGCTGTTTTTT.